Each of the 4 T cell receptor beta chains below was sequenced from the same sample in a study of T cells after yellow fever vaccination. Via MiXCR, TCRdb re-called the 5' RACE reads, giving one row per CDR3 protein. Counted here are tens of thousands of distinct CDR3 sequences, more than 5.5% occurring once; the ten biggest clones make up over 25%. The sequencing used CD8+ T cells sorted from PBMCs, collected 10 to 11 days after the first yellow fever vaccination. The source is a young man who received the YFV17D yellow fever vaccine.

This clonotype was counted ten times or more. This sequence joins TRBV20-1 and TRBJ1-3; perhaps TRBD1 as D (6 bases). The CDR3 extends over 15 amino acids. CDR1 is DFQATT and CDR2 is SNEGSKA in the germline V gene (reference sequence). As DNA, the CDR3 is TGCATTCCTACGGGGGCAGGGATCTCTGGAAACACCATATATTTT. This codes for CIPTGAGISGNTIYF.

This clonotype was found a few times. The chain is built from TRBV9 and TRBJ2-2; TRBD1 is a possible D gene (6 bases). This CDR3 has 16 amino acids. CDR1 SGDLS and CDR2 YYNGEE come from the germline V gene. The V end lost 0 bases, the J end lost 2 bases, and 11 bases lay between the germline ends. CDR3 sequence: CASSVAGALNTGELFF. In DNA, the CDR3 is TGTGCCAGCAGCGTAGCAGGGGCTCTTAACACCGGGGAGCTGTTTTTT.

For the CDR3, the DNA is TGTGCCAGCACCCCCGATTCACCAGGCACTGAAGCTTTCTTT. It codes for CASTPDSPGTEAFF. The V call is TRBV6-1, the J call TRBJ1-1; D is undetermined. CDR3 length: 14 amino acids. The germline V and J ends were trimmed by 7 bases and 4 bases, with 16 bases remaining between them. Per the germline V gene, CDR1 is MNHNS and CDR2 is SASEGT.

In this sample, this clonotype turned up a few times. The rearrangement links TRBV27 to TRBJ2-5; D ambiguous. The germline V gene has CDR1 MNHEY and CDR2 SMNVEV (reference sequence). With 5 bases removed from V and 1 base from J, the gap between germline ends came to 11 bases. This CDR3 has 14 residues. The CDR3 nucleotides are TGTGCCAGCAGTCCCGACTGGACCCAAGAGACCCAGTACTTC. Translated: CASSPDWTQETQYF.